The source of this TCR beta chain is a study of identical twins. Comment on this clonotype: The target antigen is unknown.

Germline CDR1 reads SGHTA; CDR2 reads FQGNSA. The CDR3 length is 12 residues. The germline V and J ends were trimmed by 2 bases and 12 bases, with 12 bases remaining between them. Study results and caveats: A lower insertion count was a feature of abundant cord blood beta clonotypes, with no such feature in memory repertoires.

TCRdb re-called the 5' RACE reads through MiXCR, storing one row per CDR3 protein. The table lists about 520,000 distinct CDR3 sequences, 22% of them singletons. The same data also went into a second study, on T cells expressing NK-cell markers.

Sequencing input: CD4+ T cells sorted from blood. The rearrangement links TRBV7-2 to TRBJ2-3; D unclear. This TCR was sampled from a woman aged 18-35 years in good health. The CDR3 DNA sequence: TGTGCCAGCAGCTTAAGGGTGGATTTTCAGTATTTT. Its translation is CASSLRVDFQYF.